These T cell receptor beta chains were read from a single sample in a study of T cells after posttransplantation cyclophosphamide. TCRdb keeps only in-frame clones here, not all; method: immunoSEQ multiplex PCR. This sample carries about 22,000 clones, around 97% of them seen once, and the ten largest clones take around 0.14%. Sequences were obtained from naive CD4+ T cells sorted from PBMCs. The receptors were sampled from a man aged 50-59 years in good health, CMV-negative, and a related stem cell transplant donor. The CDR3 runs from the conserved cysteine through the conserved F or W. The D gene is left open where the match is weak. Clone size appears in some rows only: once, few, many, or a class for an expanded clone.

d_gene	abundance	j_gene	v_gene	CDR3nt	CDR3aa
TRBD1	NA	TRBJ1-4	TRBV11-2	TGTGCCAGCAGCTCCGGGACAGGTTTGGGTGAAAAACTGTTTTTT	CASSSGTGLGEKLFF
TRBD2	NA	TRBJ2-1	TRBV10-3	TGTGCCATCAGGGGGACTAGCGGGCTCGCTGAGCAGTTCTTC	CAIRGTSGLAEQFF
NA	NA	TRBJ1-5	TRBV6-5	TGTGCCAGCAGTTACTCGAACAGGGGCAATCAGCCCCAGCATTTT	CASSYSNRGNQPQHF
TRBD1	NA	TRBJ1-2	TRBV6-6	TGTGCCAGCATTAGCACGACAGGGGCGGGCGGCTACACCTTC	CASISTTGAGGYTF
NA	NA	TRBJ1-4	TRBV11-2	TGTGCCAGCAGCTTACTTGGACACCTTGAAAAACTGTTTTTT	CASSLLGHLEKLFF
TRBD2	NA	TRBJ2-3	TRBV6-6	TGTGCCAGCAGCCAACCGGGACTAGGCCGCACAGATACGCAGTATTTT	CASSQPGLGRTDTQYF
NA	NA	TRBJ1-5	TRBV5-1	TGCGCCAGCAGCCCGTCGCCGGGAGGCAATCAGCCCCAGCATTTT	CASSPSPGGNQPQHF
NA	NA	TRBJ1-1	TRBV5-8	TGTGCCAGCAGCTTGTATCCAGGACAAGCGAACACTGAAGCTTTCTTT	CASSLYPGQANTEAFF
NA	NA	TRBJ1-1	TRBV18	TGTGCCAGCTCACCAGCCGGGAGGACTGAAGCTTTCTTT	CASSPAGRTEAFF
NA	NA	TRBJ2-3	TRBV7-6	TGTGCCAGCAGCTTATCGCCATCTACCCCAGATACGCAGTATTTT	CASSLSPSTPDTQYF
TRBD1	NA	TRBJ1-2	TRBV6-5	TGTGCCAGCAGTTACTCCAGGGGGCTGGGTTATGGCTACACCTTC	CASSYSRGLGYGYTF
NA	NA	TRBJ1-3	TRBV6-5	TGTGCCAGCAGAGCACCAGGGGAAAGCATATATTTT	CASRAPGESIYF
NA	NA	TRBJ1-2	TRBV5-1	TGCGCCAGCAGCAATCAGGGAAACTATGGCTACACCTTC	CASSNQGNYGYTF
TRBD2	NA	TRBJ2-7	TRBV6-5	TGTGCCAGCAACAGTCTAGCGGGAGGGCCCTACGAGCAGTACTTC	CASNSLAGGPYEQYF
NA	NA	TRBJ2-1	TRBV18	TGTGCCAGCTCACCTACTTTGACCCGGGTAAATGAGCAGTTCTTC	CASSPTLTRVNEQFF
TRBD2	NA	TRBJ2-7	TRBV10-1	TGCGCCAGCAGCGACCCGGGACTAGCGGATTACGAGCAGTACTTC	CASSDPGLADYEQYF
NA	NA	TRBJ2-1	TRBV11-2	TGTGCCAGCAGGTCCCTACAGGGACATGAGCAGTTCTTC	CASRSLQGHEQFF
TRBD2	NA	TRBJ2-3	TRBV9	TGTGCCAGCAGCAACTGGGGGACTACGGCCTATGGTACGCAGTATTTT	CASSNWGTTAYGTQYF
TRBD1	NA	TRBJ1-4	TRBV7-2	TGTGCCAGCAGCTTAGACAGGGGAGGTGAAAAACTGTTTTTT	CASSLDRGGEKLFF
TRBD2	NA	TRBJ2-1	TRBV18	TGTGCCAGCTCACCACCGAGCGGGAGGTCCTACAATGAGCAGTTCTTC	CASSPPSGRSYNEQFF
NA	once	TRBJ2-6	TRBV27	TGTGCCAGCAGTGATATGGCCTCTGGGGCCAACGTCCTGACTTTC	CASSDMASGANVLTF
TRBD2	NA	TRBJ2-7	TRBV6-4	TGTGCCAGCAGTGATGTAGCGGGGGCGCGTGAGCAGTACTTC	CASSDVAGAREQYF
NA	once	TRBJ1-5	TRBV7-9	TGTGCCAGCAGCTTAGGCGGAGGGAATCAGCCCCAGCATTTT	CASSLGGGNQPQHF
NA	NA	TRBJ1-2	TRBV7-3	TGTGCCAGCAGCCCAACCTCCAGAACAGGGTTGGATGGCTACACCTTC	CASSPTSRTGLDGYTF
TRBD2	NA	TRBJ2-3	TRBV4-1	TGCGCCAGCAGCCAGGCGAATAGCGGGGCGCAAGATACGCAGTATTTT	CASSQANSGAQDTQYF
TRBD1	NA	TRBJ1-3	TRBV6-1	TGTGCCAGCAGTGAGGGACAGGGGGTTTGGGCTGGAAACACCATATATTTT	CASSEGQGVWAGNTIYF
NA	NA	TRBJ2-7	TRBV28	TGTGCCAGCAGAAGAGGGGGCGGGGCCTACGAGCAGTACTTC	CASRRGGGAYEQYF
NA	NA	TRBJ1-1	TRBV9	TGTGCCAGCAGCGTAGGTGGGGCGCAATCGGACACTGAAGCTTTCTTT	CASSVGGAQSDTEAFF
NA	NA	TRBJ1-1	TRBV20-1	TGCAGTGCTAGTCGTATGAGGGAGGCTTTCTTT	CSASRMREAFF
TRBD1	once	TRBJ2-2	TRBV9	TGTGCCAGCAGCGTAGCTCTGGGACAGGGGGCGCGGACCGGGGAGCTGTTTTTT	CASSVALGQGARTGELFF
NA	NA	TRBJ2-7	TRBV7-6	TGTGCCAGCAGCTCAGAAGGGGGCTACGAGCAGTACTTC	CASSSEGGYEQYF
NA	NA	TRBJ2-1	TRBV10-3	TGTGCCATCAGTGAGTCCCCGTCCTACAATGAGCAGTTCTTC	CAISESPSYNEQFF
NA	NA	TRBJ1-6	TRBV6-5	TGTGCCACAACGGGACAAAATAATTCCCCCCTCCACTTT	CATTGQNNSPLHF
TRBD2	once	TRBJ2-7	TRBV6-4	TGTGCCAGCAGTCGACTAGCGGGAGCCTACGAGCAGTACTTC	CASSRLAGAYEQYF
TRBD1	NA	TRBJ2-2	TRBV11-2	TGTGCCAGCAGCTTCCCGGGACAGGCCGCGGGCACCGGGGAGCTGTTTTTT	CASSFPGQAAGTGELFF
TRBD1	NA	TRBJ2-1	TRBV5-1	TGCGCCAGCAGCGTGGACAGGGCCTCTGACAATGAGCAGTTCTTC	CASSVDRASDNEQFF
NA	NA	TRBJ2-7	TRBV29-1	TGCAGCGTCGGGACACCGCAACCCTACGAGCAGTACTTC	CSVGTPQPYEQYF
TRBD1	NA	TRBJ1-1	TRBV5-4	TGTGCCAGCAGCCCATGGACAGGGGGCACGAACACTGAAGCTTTCTTT	CASSPWTGGTNTEAFF
NA	NA	TRBJ2-7	TRBV5-1	TGCGCCAGCAGTCCTAACGTAGGACAGACCTACGAGCAGTACTTC	CASSPNVGQTYEQYF
NA	NA	TRBJ2-2	TRBV7-6	TGTGCCAGCAGCTTAAACGGGGGGGAGCTGTTTTTT	CASSLNGGELFF
TRBD1	NA	TRBJ1-4	TRBV4-1	TGCGCCAGCAGCTTTTCCGGGACAGTCAATGAAAAACTGTTTTTT	CASSFSGTVNEKLFF
NA	once	TRBJ2-1	TRBV7-3	TGTGCCAGCAGCTCAGTCTCCTACAATGAGCAGTTCTTC	CASSSVSYNEQFF
TRBD1	NA	TRBJ2-2	TRBV5-6	TGTGCCAGCAGCCTCATTGGACAGGCGAGCACCGGGGAGCTGTTTTTT	CASSLIGQASTGELFF
NA	NA	TRBJ1-3	TRBV5-1	TGCGCCAGCAGCTTCGCAGGACTCTCTGGAAACACCATATATTTT	CASSFAGLSGNTIYF
NA	once	TRBJ2-2	TRBV27	TGTGCCAGCAGTTTGAGGAGCGGGGAGCTGTTTTTT	CASSLRSGELFF
NA	NA	TRBJ2-2	TRBV11-1	TGTGCCAGCAGCTTAGAGGCAGGGGATCGCGGGGAGCTGTTTTTT	CASSLEAGDRGELFF
TRBD1	NA	TRBJ2-2	TRBV5-1	TGCGCCAGCAGCAGGGGGACAGAGAACACCGGGGAGCTGTTTTTT	CASSRGTENTGELFF
TRBD1	NA	TRBJ1-5	TRBV7-9	TGTGCCAGCAGCTCGACAGGGATGTCTCAGCCCCAGCATTTT	CASSSTGMSQPQHF
TRBD1	NA	TRBJ2-7	TRBV2	TGTGCCAGCAGTCCGGGACAGGGTGGTTACGAGCAGTACTTC	CASSPGQGGYEQYF
NA	NA	TRBJ2-7	TRBV5-4	TGTGCCAGCAGCTCGGGTGGTGGGGAGCGCCGCTACGAGCAGTACTTC	CASSSGGGERRYEQYF
TRBD1	NA	TRBJ1-5	TRBV18	TGTGCCAGTTCACCACCCGGGACAGGCAGTAATCAGCCCCAGCATTTT	CASSPPGTGSNQPQHF
NA	NA	TRBJ1-3	TRBV4-1	TGCGCCAGCAGCCAAGATCCCCCCGGACAGCGTCCTGGAAACACCATATATTTT	CASSQDPPGQRPGNTIYF
TRBD2	NA	TRBJ2-3	TRBV7-3	TGTGCCAGCAGCGCACTAGCGGGGGGTCTTACAGATACGCAGTATTTT	CASSALAGGLTDTQYF
TRBD1	NA	TRBJ2-2	TRBV18	TGTGCCAGCCCACGGGATCAGGGGGCGTCCACCGGGGAGCTGTTTTTT	CASPRDQGASTGELFF
NA	NA	TRBJ2-3	TRBV4-3	TGCGCCAGCAGCCAATCAGAGGCAGATACGCAGTATTTT	CASSQSEADTQYF
TRBD2	NA	TRBJ2-3	TRBV7-3	TGTGCCAGCAGCTTACGGGCTGGCGGGGGGCCCACAGATACGCAGTATTTT	CASSLRAGGGPTDTQYF
TRBD1	NA	TRBJ2-5	TRBV27	TGTGCCACCTGGGACAGCCAAGAGACCCAGTACTTC	CATWDSQETQYF
TRBD2	once	TRBJ2-1	TRBV4-2	TGTGCCAGCAGCCAAGCCCGGGGGACTAGCGGGGAATACAATGAGCAGTTCTTC	CASSQARGTSGEYNEQFF